The 30 T cell receptor beta chains below come from one sample, sequenced in a study of Ad26.COV2.S vaccination and SARS-CoV-2 variants. Clones were read by immunoSEQ multiplex PCR, and TCRdb kept only the in-frame ones, dropping some. Found here are roughly 380,000 clones, roughly 90% of them singletons; the top ten hold less than 4.5%. Treatment specified: 15 to 20 received Ad26.COV2.S at low or high dose, single or two shots; several received placebo; per-sample allocation not given. Day 63 following the first vaccine or placebo injection was when the samples were taken. The input for sequencing was peripheral blood, taken in a trial of Ad26.COV2.S vaccine versus placebo. Receptors were obtained from a person between 18 and 60 years old who received the Ad26.COV2.S COVID-19 vaccine or a placebo.

V is TRBV6-5 and J is TRBJ1-1, with TRBD1 as a possible D gene (5 bases). Trimming removed 6 bases at V and 6 bases at J, with 14 bases between. Per germline, CDR1 MNHEY and CDR2 SVGAGI. The CDR3 has 13 amino acids. The CDR3 DNA follows: TGTGCCAGCAGCCGGCGTCGGGGGGCTGAAGCTTTCTTT. Protein product: CASSRRRGAEAFF.

This chain links TRBV7-8 with TRBJ2-1, with a tentative D call TRBD2 (7 bases). Germline CDR1 and CDR2: SGHVS and FQNEAQ. Trimming took 5 bases from V and 7 from J, leaving 21 bases between them. This CDR3 has 16 amino acids. The CDR3 sequence is CASSPWNGGLENEQFF. CDR3 coding DNA: TGTGCCAGCAGCCCTTGGAACGGGGGGCTTGAAAATGAGCAGTTCTTC.

The gene calls are TRBV7-3 and TRBJ2-3; D is tentatively TRBD1 or TRBD2 (5 bases each). This CDR3 spans 13 amino acids. Germline CDR1 and CDR2: SGHTA and FQGTGA. V dropped 4 bases and J dropped 8 bases, with 13 bases sitting between them. The CDR3 sequence is CASSSPGGGTQYF. CDR3 sequence (DNA): TGTGCCAGCAGCTCGCCTGGGGGTGGTACGCAGTATTTT.

The chain is built from TRBV28 and TRBJ2-2, with unresolved D. Germline CDR1 MDHEN, CDR2 SYDVKM. V shed 6 bases and J shed 2 bases, with 10 bases lying between them. This CDR3 spans 14 amino acids. The CDR3 nucleotides read TGTGCCAGCAGGGACGCCACTAACACCGGGGAGCTGTTTTTT. Translated, it gives CASRDATNTGELFF.

This sequence joins TRBV28 and TRBJ2-2; no definite D call. Looked up from germline, CDR1 is MDHEN and CDR2 is SYDVKM. This CDR3 has 12 amino acids. V lost 4 bases to trimming and J lost 4 bases, with 4 bases between them. CDR3: CASSSFTGELFF. In nucleotides, the CDR3 is TGTGCCAGCAGTTCGTTCACCGGGGAGCTGTTTTTT.

This chain joins TRBV7-3 and TRBJ2-1; TRBD1 aligns across 9 bases. Germline V CDR1 and CDR2: SGHTA, FQGTGA. The CDR3 totals 15 residues. Unmatched junction bases numbered 7, after V lost 2 bases and J lost 8 bases. CDR3 residues: CASSLAVQGADEQFF. Here the CDR3 DNA reads TGTGCCAGCAGCTTAGCGGTACAGGGGGCTGATGAGCAGTTCTTC.

This chain joins TRBV19 and TRBJ2-5; D uncertain. The germline V and J ends were trimmed by 5 bases and 5 bases, with 12 bases remaining between them. The CDR3 has 13 amino acids. Per germline, CDR1 LNHDA and CDR2 SQIVND (reference sequence). CDR3 bases: TGTGCCAGTAGTCCCGCTGGCGGCGAGACCCAGTACTTC. Translating gives CASSPAGGETQYF.

This clone was counted a single time. The chain combines TRBV27 with TRBJ2-3; 8 nucleotides line up with TRBD2. Trimming cost V 1 base and J 6 bases; bases outside gene matches: 6. Germline values: CDR1 MNHEY, CDR2 SMNVEV (reference sequence). The CDR3 is made up of 15 amino acids. The DNA for the CDR3 is TGTGCCAGCAGTTTATACGGGGGGGCCGGTGATACGCAGTATTTT. It codes for CASSLYGGAGDTQYF.

This clone appeared a single time. The chain joins TRBV2 to TRBJ1-2, with D hard to call. CDR1 is SNHLY, CDR2 FYNNEI, per germline. Trimming removed 7 bases from V and 8 bases from J, with 11 bases in between. This CDR3 has 11 amino acids. CDR3 in DNA: TGTGCCAGCACCCCGATGTTGGGCTACACCTTC. Translation gives CASTPMLGYTF.

J is TRBJ1-2 and V is TRBV14; D is possibly TRBD1 (5 bases). Trimming shortened V by 3 bases and J by 4 bases, and 12 bases separated the two germline ends. CDR1 is SGHDN and CDR2 is FVKESK in the germline V gene. The CDR3 sequence is 14 residues long. The CDR3 DNA is TGTGCCAGCAGCCAGCAGGGACGTGTCTATGGCTACACCTTC. Translation gives CASSQQGRVYGYTF.

The gene calls are TRBV7-3 and TRBJ2-1; D possibly corresponds to TRBD2 (7 bases). The CDR3 contains 15 residues. Germline CDR1 reads SGHTA; CDR2 reads FQGTGA. The V end lost 2 bases, the J end lost 4 bases, and 12 bases lay between the germline ends. In nucleotides, the CDR3 is TGTGCCAGCAGCTTAGGCGGGGGCCATTACAATGAGCAGTTCTTC. This translates into CASSLGGGHYNEQFF. Full variable domain (remainder filled in from reference TRBV7-3 and TRBJ2-1): GAGVSQTPSNKVTEKGKYVELRCDPISGHTALYWYRQSLGQGPEFLIYFQGTGAADDSGLPNDRFFAVRPEGSVSTLKIQRTERGDSAVYLCASSLGGGHYNEQFFGPGTRLTVL.

In its sample, this clone was seen once. The chain couples TRBV7-2 to TRBJ1-5; D unclear. Germline CDR1 and CDR2: SGHTA and FQGNSA. This CDR3 spans 12 amino acids. Trimming left V 4 bases short and J 10 bases short, with 11 bases between. In DNA form, the CDR3 reads TGTGCCAGCAGCTCCGGGGTATTACCCCAGCATTTT. Its protein is CASSSGVLPQHF.

The genes are TRBV9 and TRBJ1-2, with TRBD1 identical over 8 bases. V lost 0 bases to trimming and J lost 4 bases; unmatched junction nucleotides: 2. Looked up from germline, CDR1 is SGDLS and CDR2 is YYNGEE. CDR3 size: 14 residues. In nucleotides, the CDR3 is TGTGCCAGCAGCGTAGCAGGGGGCAGCTATGGCTACACCTTC. Protein sequence: CASSVAGGSYGYTF.

This sequence joins TRBV2 and TRBJ2-1, with 14 bases lining up with TRBD2. The CDR3 length is 13 residues. Trimming at V came to 6 bases and at J to 9 bases, leaving 1 base not matched to a gene. Germline lookup yields CDR1 SNHLY and CDR2 FYNNEI. The CDR3 protein is CASSGTSGGEQFF. For the CDR3, the DNA is TGTGCCAGCAGCGGGACTAGCGGGGGTGAGCAGTTCTTC.

This clone came up once. V gene TRBV30 combines with J gene TRBJ2-5, with TRBD2 matching 9 bases. The germline V gene has CDR1 GTSNPN and CDR2 SVGIG (reference sequence). The CDR3 sequence is 14 residues long. J gave up 4 bases and V 4 bases, and 7 bases lay outside the gene matches. The CDR3 coding sequence is TGTGCCTGGAAGGGCGGGGGGGTCTTAGAGACCCAGTACTTC. Translated: CAWKGGGVLETQYF.

This sequence joins TRBV6-1 and TRBJ1-1, with D tentatively TRBD1 (5 bases). The CDR3 consists of 13 residues. Per the germline V gene, CDR1 is MNHNS and CDR2 is SASEGT. Trimming shortened V by 2 bases and J by 5 bases, and 9 bases separated the two germline ends. The CDR3 is CASSELRGTEAFF. In nucleotides, the CDR3 is TGTGCCAGCAGTGAACTAAGGGGTACTGAAGCTTTCTTT.

V usage is TRBV3-1 (or the pseudogene TRBV3-2) and J usage is TRBJ1-2; TRBD1 matches 7 bases. The CDR3 extends over 16 amino acids. The junction had 10 bases not matched to a gene; V was cut back by 0 bases and J by 6 bases. CDR1 LGHDT and CDR2 YNNKEL come from the germline V gene (reference sequence). The CDR3 DNA is TGTGCCAGCAGCCAAGATTTAAGGGCAGGGGGGAATGGCTACACCTTC. It codes for CASSQDLRAGGNGYTF.

Worth noting for this clone: A junction boundary mismatches the germline segment, possibly from a read error. Other nucleotide sequences in the sample specify the same CDR3. V usage is TRBV2 and J usage is TRBJ1-3, with D tentatively TRBD1 (5 bases). The CDR3 has 14 amino acids. CDR1 is SNHLY, CDR2 FYNNEI, per germline. CDR3 in amino acids: CASSPGVSGNTIYF. In nucleotides, the CDR3 is TGTGCTAGCAGCCCGGGGGTCTCTGGAAACACCATATATTTT.

The genes are TRBV7-9 and TRBJ2-3, with D possibly being TRBD1 (7 bases). The V end was cut by 5 bases, the J end by 2 bases, with 17 bases between. The CDR3 covers 16 residues. CDR1 and CDR2 from the germline V gene are SEHNR and FQNEAQ (reference sequence). CDR3 in DNA: TGTGCCAGCAGCCCCTTTCAGGGGGGCCCCACAGATACGCAGTATTTT. It encodes CASSPFQGGPTDTQYF.

V is TRBV9 and J is TRBJ2-6; 7 nucleotides align to TRBD1. The J segment lost 1 base and the V segment lost 1 base, leaving 2 bases of the junction unmatched. This CDR3 has 16 residues. Germline V gives CDR1 SGDLS, CDR2 YYNGEE. The CDR3 protein is CASSVPTGSGANVLTF. CDR3 nucleotides: TGTGCCAGCAGCGTACCGACAGGGTCTGGGGCCAACGTCCTGACTTTC.

The V gene is TRBV6-5, the J gene TRBJ1-2; D is uncertain. From germline, CDR1 is MNHEY and CDR2 SVGAGI. The V end was cut by 2 bases, the J end by 4 bases, with 17 bases between. This CDR3 is built from 16 residues. CDR3 residues: CASSYGRREGIYGYTF. For the CDR3, the DNA is TGTGCCAGCAGTTACGGCAGGCGAGAGGGTATCTATGGCTACACCTTC.

This clone was observed once. The chain employs TRBV4-2 and TRBJ1-5; TRBD1 is a possible D gene (5 bases). The CDR3 extends over 17 amino acids. Germline-derived CDR1 and CDR2 are LGHNA and YNFKEQ. V was pared by 4 bases and J by 1 base, with 17 bases between. CDR3 sequence: CASSRLQDPPSNQPQHF. CDR3 DNA: TGTGCCAGCAGCCGACTACAGGATCCTCCCAGCAATCAGCCCCAGCATTTT.

This sequence joins TRBV19 and TRBJ2-1; the D gene could be TRBD1 or TRBD2 (5 bases each). The CDR3 runs 15 residues. The germline V gene has CDR1 LNHDA and CDR2 SQIVND (reference sequence). V lost 5 bases and J lost 8, with 19 bases in between. The CDR3 DNA reads TGTGCCAGTAGTTTCCCGGGACGGTCATCCCATGAGCAGTTCTTC. As protein: CASSFPGRSSHEQFF.

The rearrangement joins TRBV24-1 to TRBJ1-1; 7 bases are shared with TRBD1. There are 15 residues in the CDR3. Germline lookup yields CDR1 KGHDR and CDR2 SFDVKD. Unmatched junction bases numbered 4, after V lost 3 bases and J lost 1 base. CDR3 sequence reads: CATSDTRTGNTEAFF. The CDR3 DNA reads TGTGCCACCAGTGATACTCGGACAGGGAACACTGAAGCTTTCTTT.

The CDR3 sequence is CASSIRPMNTEAFF. The CDR3, as DNA: TGTGCCAGTAGTATAAGGCCGATGAACACTGAAGCTTTCTTT. The chain links TRBV19 to TRBJ1-1, with D hard to call. CDR3 size: 14 residues. Trimming took 2 bases from V and 0 from J, leaving 7 bases between them. From germline, CDR1 is LNHDA and CDR2 SQIVND (reference sequence).

This rearrangement joins TRBV5-8 to TRBJ1-1, with TRBD1 matching 7 bases. There are 14 residues in the CDR3. Germline trimming cut 4 bases from V and 1 base from J; bases unmatched to any gene: 4. Germline V lookup: CDR1 SGHTS, CDR2 YDEGEE. The CDR3 sequence: CASSPGTANTEAFF. The CDR3 region has the DNA TGTGCCAGCAGCCCGGGGACAGCGAACACTGAAGCTTTCTTT. Variable domain in full (rest from reference TRBV5-8 and TRBJ1-1): EAGVTQSPTHLIKTRGQQATLRCSPISGHTSVYWYQQALGLGLQFLLWYDEGEERNRGNFPPRFSGRQFPNYSSELNVNALELEDSALYLCASSPGTANTEAFFGQGTRLTVV.

V is TRBV24-1 and J is TRBJ2-5, with 7 bases matching TRBD1. The V and J ends lost 1 base and 5 bases, in that order; junction bases with no gene match: 3. There are 14 residues in the CDR3. The V gene's germline CDR1 is KGHDR and CDR2 SFDVKD. The CDR3 reads CATSDLGGVETQYF. DNA of the CDR3: TGTGCCACCAGTGATTTAGGGGGCGTCGAGACCCAGTACTTC.

This clone was seen a few times. This chain uses TRBV9 with TRBJ1-2; 7 nucleotides line up with TRBD1. The germline gives CDR1 SGDLS, CDR2 YYNGEE. The CDR3 extends over 13 amino acids. Trimming at V came to 3 bases and at J to 7 bases, leaving 6 bases not matched to a gene. The CDR3 reads CASSATGAAGYTF. For the CDR3, the DNA is TGTGCCAGCAGCGCTACAGGGGCCGCTGGCTACACCTTC. Drawing the rest from reference TRBV9 and TRBJ1-2, the complete variable domain is DSGVTQTPKHLITATGQRVTLRCSPRSGDLSVYWYQQSLDQGLQFLIQYYNGEERAKGNILERFSAQQFPDLHSELNLSSLELGDSALYFCASSATGAAGYTFGSGTRLTVV.

The genes are TRBV5-1 and TRBJ2-2, with D unclear. The V gene lost 2 bases and the J gene lost 5 bases, with 16 bases spanning the gap. Germline V gene data show CDR1 as SGHRS and CDR2 as YFSETQ. This CDR3 spans 16 amino acids. The CDR3 loop is CASSFQQQMSTGELFF. DNA of the CDR3: TGCGCCAGCAGCTTTCAGCAACAGATGTCAACCGGGGAGCTGTTTTTT.

This chain joins TRBV4-3 and TRBJ1-1; D gene unclear. The V gene's germline CDR1 is LGHNA and CDR2 YSLEER. Trimming left V 0 bases short and J 2 bases short, with 7 bases between. The CDR3 is 14 residues long. The CDR3 DNA reads as TGCGCCAGCAGCCAAGAAGAGACTAACACTGAAGCTTTCTTT. It is translated as CASSQEETNTEAFF.